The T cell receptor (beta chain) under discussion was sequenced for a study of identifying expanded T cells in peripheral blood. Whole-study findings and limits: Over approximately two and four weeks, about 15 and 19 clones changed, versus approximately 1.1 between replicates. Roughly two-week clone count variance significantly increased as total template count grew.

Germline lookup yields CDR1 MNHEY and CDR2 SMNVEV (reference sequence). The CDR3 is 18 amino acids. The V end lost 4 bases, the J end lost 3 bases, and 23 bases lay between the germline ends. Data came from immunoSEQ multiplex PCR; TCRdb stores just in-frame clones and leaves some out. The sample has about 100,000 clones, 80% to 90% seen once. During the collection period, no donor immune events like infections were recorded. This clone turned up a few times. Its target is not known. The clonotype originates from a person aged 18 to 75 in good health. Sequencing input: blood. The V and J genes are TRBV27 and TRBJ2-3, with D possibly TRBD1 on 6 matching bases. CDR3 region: CASSSTFATPQGTDTQYF. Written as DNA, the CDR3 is TGTGCCAGCAGTTCGACCTTTGCTACCCCACAGGGTACAGATACGCAGTATTTT.